This T cell receptor beta chain was sequenced in a study of CD8+CD57+ T cells in acquired aplastic anemia (dated by TCRdb to the late 2010s). General notes on the study: DNA extracted from sorted CD4+ and CD8+ cells had a mean of about 3.2 ug, with a range of 0.2 to 27.4 ug. An average of approximately 10 million reads for CD4+ cells and 11 million to 12 million reads for CD8+ cells was obtained from healthy donor samples. Points the paper makes about the study in general: Patients and healthy controls showed no significant difference in CD8+ Simpson's diversity (P=0.060). Around 31 CD8+ CDR3 sequences were shared between patients and controls but appeared highly expressed in patients and within their immunodominant clones.

Profiling of TCR beta VDJ combinations and CDR3 sequences used genomic DNA as the template. An Illumina HiSeq 2000 was used for TCR repertoire sequencing. Per the original workflow: TRBV/TRBJ rearrangement plots, CDR3 size and DJ length profiles, and Simpson's diversity index were used to evaluate the repertoires. The most abundant DNA sequence in the deep sequencing data was taken as the immunodominant clone. CDR3 amino acid sequences were screened for sharing across subjects and were compared with published repertoires and the VDJdb database. TCRdb passed the public sequencing reads through fastp at Q25 and MiXCR, retaining productive beta sequences. When rows share a CDR3 protein, they turn into one entry using the most common DNA and genes. TCRdb assigned the V and J calls; the authors' analysis was not used. Here the sample has approximately 200,000 distinct CDR3 sequences; less than 70% occur a single time. The ten largest clones take up approximately 15% of the sample.

This clonotype appeared a single time. The specificity of this receptor is unknown. Base qualities are not provided; no much larger clone lies one nucleotide away. Evidence from one read is weak. V was cut back by 3 bases and J by 1 base, leaving a gap of 18 bases between them. From the cysteine up to the phenylalanine, the CDR3 has a length of 17 residues. Only CDR3 DNA is held: 51 bases, read in frame from base 1. The germline V gene (reference sequence) gives CDR1 as LNHNV and CDR2 as YYDKDF. The study deep-sequenced TCR repertoires of sorted CD4+ and CD8+ blood T cells from severe aplastic anemia patients and healthy subjects. Ficoll-Paque density gradient centrifugation was used to isolate peripheral blood mononuclear cells. CD4+ and CD8+ T cells were sorted by FACS or magnetic beads before DNA extraction.

This sequence originates from a human donor in good health, serving as a control. The sample consisted of sorted CD4+, CD8+, or CD8+CD57+ T cells (not recorded which) from PBMCs. This sequence uses TRBV15 and TRBJ1-1; D gene: possibly TRBD1, on 5 matching bases. CDR3 region: CATSRGIEGNRNTEAFF. At the DNA level, the sequence is TGTGCCACCAGCAGGGGGATCGAGGGGAACCGGAACACTGAAGCTTTCTTT.